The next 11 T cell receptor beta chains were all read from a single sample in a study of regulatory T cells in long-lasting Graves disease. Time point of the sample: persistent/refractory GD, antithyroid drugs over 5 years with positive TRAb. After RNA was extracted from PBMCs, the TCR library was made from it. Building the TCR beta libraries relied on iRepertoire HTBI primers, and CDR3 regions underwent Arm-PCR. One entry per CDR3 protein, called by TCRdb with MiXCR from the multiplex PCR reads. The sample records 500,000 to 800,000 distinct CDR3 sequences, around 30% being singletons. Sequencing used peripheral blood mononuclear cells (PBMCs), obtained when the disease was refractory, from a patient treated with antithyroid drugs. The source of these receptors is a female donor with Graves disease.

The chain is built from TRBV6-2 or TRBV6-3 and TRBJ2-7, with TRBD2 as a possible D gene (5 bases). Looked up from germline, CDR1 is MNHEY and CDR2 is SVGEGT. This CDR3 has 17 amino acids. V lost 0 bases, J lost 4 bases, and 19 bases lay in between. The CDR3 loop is CASSYSWVEGRLYEQYF. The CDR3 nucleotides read TGTGCCAGCAGTTACTCATGGGTCGAGGGAAGGCTGTACGAGCAGTACTTC.

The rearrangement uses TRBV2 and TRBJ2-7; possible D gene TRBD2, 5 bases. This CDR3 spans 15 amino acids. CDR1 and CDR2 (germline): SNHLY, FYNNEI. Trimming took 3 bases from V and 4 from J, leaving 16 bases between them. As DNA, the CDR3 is TGTGCCAGCAGTGATATGGGATTTCGAGGGTACGAGCAGTACTTC. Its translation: CASSDMGFRGYEQYF. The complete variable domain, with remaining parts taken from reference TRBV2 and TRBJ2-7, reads EPEVTQTPSHQVTQMGQEVILRCVPISNHLYFYWYRQILGQKVEFLVSFYNNEISEKSEIFDDQFSVERPDGSNFTLKIRSTKLEDSAMYFCASSDMGFRGYEQYFGPGTRLTVT.

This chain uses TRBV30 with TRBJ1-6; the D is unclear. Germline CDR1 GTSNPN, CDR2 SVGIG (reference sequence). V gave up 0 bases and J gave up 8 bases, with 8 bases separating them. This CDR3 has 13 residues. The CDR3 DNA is TGTGCCTGGAGTGTGAGTCCGGATTCACCCCTCCACTTT. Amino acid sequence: CAWSVSPDSPLHF.

The CDR3 sequence is CASSFTGENQETQYF. The CDR3 DNA sequence: TGTGCCAGCAGCTTCACAGGGGAAAACCAAGAGACCCAGTACTTC. The chain has TRBV7-7 and TRBJ2-5; 7 nucleotides agree with TRBD1. J was trimmed by 0 bases and V by 3 bases; bases with no gene match: 4. CDR1 is SSHAT, CDR2 FNYEAQ, per germline (reference sequence). The CDR3 totals 15 residues.

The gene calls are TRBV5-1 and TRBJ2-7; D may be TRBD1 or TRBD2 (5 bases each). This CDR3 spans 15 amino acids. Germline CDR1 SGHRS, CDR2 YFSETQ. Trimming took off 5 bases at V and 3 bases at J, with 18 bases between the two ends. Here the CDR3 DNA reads TGCGCCAGCAGTTTCTCCGGGACGGGCAACTACGAGCAGTACTTC. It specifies CASSFSGTGNYEQYF.

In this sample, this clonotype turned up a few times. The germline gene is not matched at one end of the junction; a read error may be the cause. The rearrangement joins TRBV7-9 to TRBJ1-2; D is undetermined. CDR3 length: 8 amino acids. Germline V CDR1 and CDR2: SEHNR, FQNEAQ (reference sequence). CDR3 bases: TGTGCCAGCAGCCGTTTCATCTTC. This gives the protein CASSRFIF.

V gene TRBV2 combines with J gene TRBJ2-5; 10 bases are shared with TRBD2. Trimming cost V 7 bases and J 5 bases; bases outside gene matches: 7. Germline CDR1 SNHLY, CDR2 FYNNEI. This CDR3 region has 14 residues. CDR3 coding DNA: TGTGCCAGCAAACGAGATAGCGGGAGGGAGACCCAGTACTTC. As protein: CASKRDSGRETQYF.

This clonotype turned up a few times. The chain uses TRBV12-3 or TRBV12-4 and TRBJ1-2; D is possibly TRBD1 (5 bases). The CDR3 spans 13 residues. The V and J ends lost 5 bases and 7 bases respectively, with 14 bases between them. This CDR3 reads CASSPTTGGGYTF. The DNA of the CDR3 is TGTGCCAGCAGTCCGACGACGGGGGGTGGCTACACCTTC.

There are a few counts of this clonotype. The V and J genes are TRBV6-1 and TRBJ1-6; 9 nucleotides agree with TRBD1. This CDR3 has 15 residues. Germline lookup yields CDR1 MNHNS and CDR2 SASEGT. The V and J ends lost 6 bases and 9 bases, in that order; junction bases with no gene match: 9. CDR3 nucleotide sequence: TGTGCCAGCAGACCGGGACAGGGTGGAGGTTCACCCCTCCACTTT. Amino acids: CASRPGQGGGSPLHF.

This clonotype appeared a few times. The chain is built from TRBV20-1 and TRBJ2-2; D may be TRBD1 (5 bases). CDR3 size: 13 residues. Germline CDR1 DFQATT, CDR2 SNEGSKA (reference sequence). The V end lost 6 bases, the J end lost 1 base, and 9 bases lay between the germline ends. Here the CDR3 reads CSAETENTGELFF. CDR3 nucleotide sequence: TGCAGTGCAGAGACAGAGAACACCGGGGAGCTGTTTTTT.

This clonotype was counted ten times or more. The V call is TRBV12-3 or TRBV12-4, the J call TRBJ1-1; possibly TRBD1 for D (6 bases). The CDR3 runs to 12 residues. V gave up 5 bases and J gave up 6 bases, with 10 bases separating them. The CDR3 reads CASSRTVPEAFF. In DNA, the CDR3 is TGTGCCAGCAGTCGGACAGTTCCTGAAGCTTTCTTT.